This TCR beta chain comes out of a study of T cell repertoires in cytomegalovirus infection. As for the study in general: Matching HLA type and CMV infection were both indicated by public TCR beta signatures. The study, taken as a whole, reports: Carriage of CMV together with the relevant HLA was identifiable through cumulative public TCR beta family frequency. The ex vivo response was dominated by HLA-C-restricted CMV-specific TCR beta clonotypes.

Germline loops: CDR1 SEHNR, CDR2 FQNEAQ (reference sequence). The CDR3 totals 15 residues. The J segment lost 4 bases and the V segment lost 3 bases, leaving 6 bases of the junction unmatched. This clonotype was seen ten or more times. Antigen specificity is unknown. TCRdb redid the calling of the reads with MiXCR, one entry per CDR3 protein. This sample has approximately 500,000 distinct CDR3 sequences; around 10% occur once, and the top ten carry 10% to 13%. The origin of this receptor is a human donor in good health (CMV status not recorded). Some clones in this sample may be carry-over from other donors' samples. This rearrangement joins TRBV7-9 to TRBJ2-1, with TRBD1 matching over 7 bases. The sequenced sample was PBMCs. In nucleotides, the CDR3 is TGTGCCAGCAGCTTTCCCGGGACAGTTTACAATGAGCAGTTCTTC. It translates to CASSFPGTVYNEQFF. Complete variable domain (other parts from reference TRBV7-9 and TRBJ2-1): DTGVSQNPRHKITKRGQNVTFRCDPISEHNRLYWYRQTLGQGPEFLTYFQNEAQLEKSRLLSDRFSAERPKGSFSTLEIQRTEQGDSAMYLCASSFPGTVYNEQFFGPGTRLTVL.